Below are 5 T cell receptor beta chains sequenced from a single sample in a study of shared clonotypes between healthy human individuals. Clones were sequenced by immunoSEQ multiplex PCR, and TCRdb holds only the in-frame ones, with some missing. The repertoire holds hundreds of thousands of clones, with around 90% as singletons. Sequencing was performed on memory CD8+ T cells sorted from blood. Subset here: CD45RO+ cells pooled with CCR7-negative TemRA cells. These receptors all stem from a man in his late teens or twenties in good health.

The rearrangement uses TRBV29-1 and TRBJ2-7; D possibly corresponds to TRBD1 (6 bases). Per the germline V gene, CDR1 is SQVTM and CDR2 is ANQGSEA. This CDR3 has 14 amino acids. V was pared by 6 bases and J by 3 bases, with 18 bases between. The CDR3 region has the DNA TGCAGCGTCCGACAAAGACAGGCCGGCTACGAGCAGTACTTC. Amino acid sequence: CSVRQRQAGYEQYF.

The chain links TRBV4-1 to TRBJ2-2; no firm D call. Germline V gene sequence: CDR1 MGHRA, CDR2 YSYEKL. The CDR3 is made up of 14 amino acids. V was pared by 1 base and J by 5 bases, with 8 bases between. The DNA for the CDR3 is TGCGCCAGCAGCCAAGCGGATGGGACCGGGGAGCTGTTTTTT. Encoded protein: CASSQADGTGELFF.

V gene TRBV4-1 combines with J gene TRBJ2-1; D might be TRBD1 (6 bases). CDR1 and CDR2 from the germline V gene are MGHRA and YSYEKL. Trimming removed 4 bases at V and 4 bases at J, with 17 bases between. The CDR3 runs 16 residues. The CDR3 here is CASSPRTARNYNEQFF. CDR3 nucleotides: TGCGCCAGCAGCCCGAGGACAGCCCGGAATTACAATGAGCAGTTCTTC.

The chain carries TRBV29-1 and TRBJ1-2, with a weak D call TRBD1 (6 bases). The CDR3 loop spans 11 amino acids. V shed 4 bases and J shed 7 bases, with 10 bases lying between them. Germline-derived CDR1 and CDR2 are SQVTM and ANQGSEA. The CDR3 reads CSVAGVSGYTF. For the CDR3, the DNA is TGCAGCGTTGCAGGGGTGAGTGGCTACACCTTC.

This chain joins TRBV7-9 and TRBJ2-3, with 9 bases matching TRBD2. The CDR3 sequence is 15 residues long. The junction had 5 bases not matched to a gene; V was cut back by 5 bases and J by 2 bases. Germline values: CDR1 SEHNR, CDR2 FQNEAQ (reference sequence). The CDR3 sequence is CASSLSGGLTDTQYF. As DNA, the CDR3 is TGTGCCAGCAGCCTTAGCGGGGGCCTCACAGATACGCAGTATTTT.